What follows is one T cell receptor (beta chain) and its context. These data are taken from a study of follicular helper T cells after annual influenza vaccination. Trimming stripped 4 bases from V and 12 bases from J, with 10 bases between. The CDR3 extends over 11 amino acids. The germline V gene encodes CDR1 SNHLY and CDR2 FYNNEI. Clones were sequenced by immunoSEQ multiplex PCR, and TCRdb holds only the in-frame ones, with some missing. Of more than 6,500 clones in the sample, roughly 76% are singletons; the top ten hold 0.5% to 0.55%. Time point specified: 2015-2016 season, 7 days after influenza vaccination.

The TCR sequence derives from an adult who received the influenza vaccine. Sample: CXCR5- memory CD4+ T cells sorted from blood, taken 7 days after influenza vaccination. The chain joins TRBV2 to TRBJ2-1, with a possible D match to TRBD1 (5 bases). In nucleotides, the CDR3 is TGTGCCAGCAGTGTAACAGGTGGGCAGTTCTTC. It codes for CASSVTGGQFF.